Below, one T cell receptor beta chain is given with its context. Its antigen is as yet unknown. The source of the sample is a study of cytomegalovirus exposure and HLA in healthy donors. Findings and caveats of the study: The authors later linked a missense DCLRE1C variant to TCR beta V- and J-gene trimming. Accurate prediction of HLA-A and HLA-B alleles (for most subjects) was reportedly achieved from TCR beta sequences.

Primers for the PCR totalled 60 Vbeta and 13 Jbeta. The protocol was immunoSEQ multiplex PCR, while the TCRdb copy is restricted to in-frame clones and leaves out a portion. The sample includes 100,000 to 150,000 clones, roughly 10% of them seen just once. CDR3 length: 14 amino acids. Germline assignment: CDR1 WNHNN and CDR2 SYGVQD (reference sequence). Trimming took off 0 bases at V and 5 bases at J, with 10 bases between the two ends. Sequences were obtained from PBMCs. The sequence derives from a woman under 30 in good health and CMV-seropositive. The chain is built from TRBV10-1 and TRBJ1-2; D remains unclear. In DNA form, the CDR3 reads TGCGCCAGCAGTGAGTCGGCGTGGAGGTATGGCTACACCTTC. This codes for CASSESAWRYGYTF.